This T cell receptor (beta chain) was identified during a study of blood T cell repertoires in COVID-19. The data were produced by immunoSEQ multiplex PCR, yet TCRdb's version contains in-frame clones alone and is incomplete. Of about 160,000 clones listed, 84% are singletons. Germline lookup yields CDR1 SGHTA and CDR2 FQGNSA. V trimming: 3 bases; J trimming: 5 bases; junction bases outside the gene matches: 7. The CDR3 spans 15 residues. Sequenced: PBMCs or T cells enriched from blood (not recorded which). The TCR comes from a woman aged 45-60 years who had recovered from COVID-19. The chain employs TRBV7-2 and TRBJ1-5, with 7 bases aligning to TRBD1. CDR3 coding DNA: TGTGCCAGCAGCTTGTATGCAGGGACAGATCAGCCCCAGCATTTT. Translation gives CASSLYAGTDQPQHF.